Listed below are T cell receptor beta chains from one sample, sequenced in a study of blood T cells in healthy people across ages. MiXCR was run by TCRdb on the 5' RACE reads, yielding one entry per CDR3 protein. Of approximately 2,000,000 distinct CDR3 sequences in the sample, roughly 43% were seen once. The sample taken for sequencing was blood. Receptors originate from a human donor in good health. The CDR3 runs from the conserved cysteine through the conserved F or W. A D gene is named only where the DNA matches it firmly. Size values are once, few and many counts, or a class for expanded clones, and some rows have none.

clone size,V gene,J gene,D gene,CDR3 DNA,CDR3 protein
.,TRBV20-1,TRBJ1-1,.,TGCAGTGCTTCGGACAGCAGGAACACTGAAGCTTTCTTT,CSASDSRNTEAFF
few,TRBV7-2,TRBJ2-7,.,TGTGCCAGCAGCTTAGGTAGGGGAATATCCGAGCAGTACTTC,CASSLGRGISEQYF
.,TRBV24-1,TRBJ2-2,TRBD1,TGTGCCACCAGTGATCCGGACAGGTCCACCGGGGAGCTGTTTTTT,CATSDPDRSTGELFF
.,TRBV20-1,TRBJ1-1,TRBD1,TGCAGTCCAAAGGGGGCCCGGAGTGGAACTGAAGCTTTCTTT,CSPKGARSGTEAFF
.,TRBV30,TRBJ2-1,TRBD2,TGTGCCTGGAGTCGGACTAGCGGGGAGAATGAGCAGTTCTTC,CAWSRTSGENEQFF
few,TRBV2,TRBJ2-1,.,TGTGCCAGCAGTGGTGGTTCGGGGCCTTACAATGAGCAGTTCTTC,CASSGGSGPYNEQFF
.,TRBV29-1,TRBJ2-6,.,TGCAGCGTTAGAGGAGCTGGGGCCAACGTCCTGACTTTC,CSVRGAGANVLTF
.,TRBV7-2,TRBJ1-2,.,TGTGCCAGCAGCTTATCCGGGCAGTCTAACTATGGCTACACCTTC,CASSLSGQSNYGYTF
.,TRBV3-1,TRBJ2-1,.,TGTGCCAGCAGCCAAGCTAATAGCGTCCCTGAGCAGTTCTTC,CASSQANSVPEQFF
few,TRBV7-9,TRBJ2-7,.,TGTGCCAGCAGCTTATCAGCGGCGGTCTACGAGCAGTACTTC,CASSLSAAVYEQYF
.,TRBV12-5,TRBJ2-5,.,TGTGCTAGTGGTTTGTCCCCGAACGTCGAGACCCAGTACTTC,CASGLSPNVETQYF
many,TRBV29-1,TRBJ2-6,.,TGCAGCGTCACAGGGCTCGGCGCTCTCTCTGGGGCCAACGTCCTGACTTTC,CSVTGLGALSGANVLTF
.,TRBV6-2/TRBV6-3,TRBJ1-2,.,TGTGCCAGCAGTTGCTTCCCCCCGGGACAAAAACCCCGGGATGGCTACACCTTC,CASSCFPPGQKPRDGYTF
few,TRBV4-2,TRBJ2-7,TRBD1,TGTGCCAGCAGCCAAGAGGGGACAGGCCTCTACGAGCAGTACTTC,CASSQEGTGLYEQYF
.,TRBV29-1,TRBJ1-2,.,TGCAGCGTTGCAGAAGACCGAAGTGGCTACACCTTC,CSVAEDRSGYTF
.,TRBV5-4,TRBJ1-1,.,TGTGCCAGCAGCTTGACAGGTCTAAAGAACACTGAAGCTTTCTTT,CASSLTGLKNTEAFF
.,TRBV4-1,TRBJ2-3,.,TGCGCCAGCAGCCGGGGCAGCCCCCGCACAGATACGCAGTATTTT,CASSRGSPRTDTQYF
few,TRBV29-1,TRBJ1-2,.,TGCAGCGTTGAATCATGGGGGGGCTACACCTTC,CSVESWGGYTF
.,TRBV12-3/TRBV12-4,TRBJ1-1,TRBD1,TGTGCCAGTTCTTCGCTGACAGGGATGAGGACTGAAGCTTTCTTT,CASSSLTGMRTEAFF
.,TRBV6-6,TRBJ2-5,.,TGTGCCAGCAGTTACTCGGACTCCCTGCGGGAGACCCAGTACTTC,CASSYSDSLRETQYF
.,TRBV5-1,TRBJ1-2,.,TGCGCCAGCAGCTTAAAGGAGGGAGTAATTGGCTACACCTTC,CASSLKEGVIGYTF
.,TRBV6-5,TRBJ2-5,.,TGTGCCAGCAGTTACATAACAAGAGGGCCGGGACAGACCCAGTACTTC,CASSYITRGPGQTQYF
few,TRBV7-2,TRBJ2-1,TRBD2,TGTGCCAGCAGCTTAGGTGGGATGGGACTAGCGTCGGGGTGGAAGTTCTTC,CASSLGGMGLASGWKFF
.,TRBV5-1,TRBJ1-1,TRBD1,TGCGCCAGCAGCTTTACCGGGACAGAAGTGGCTGAAGCTTTCTTT,CASSFTGTEVAEAFF
few,TRBV6-5,TRBJ1-5,.,TGTGCCAGCAGTTACTCAGGGGCTCGGCAGCCCCAGCATTTT,CASSYSGARQPQHF
.,TRBV29-1,TRBJ1-5,TRBD1,TGCAGCGTTACAACAGGGGACCAGCCCCAGCATTTT,CSVTTGDQPQHF
.,TRBV4-3,TRBJ2-2,.,TGCGCCAGCAGCCAAGATCGGGCCGGTACCGGGGAGCTGTTTTTT,CASSQDRAGTGELFF
few,TRBV10-3,TRBJ2-7,.,TGTGCCATCTCACCGGGACCTAACTACGAGCAGTACTTC,CAISPGPNYEQYF
many,TRBV29-1,TRBJ2-3,TRBD1,TGCAGCGTTGACCGACAGGGGGCTCGGACAGATACGCAGTATTTT,CSVDRQGARTDTQYF
.,TRBV3-1,TRBJ2-7,.,TGTGCCAGCAGCCAAGACCCTGGGACATGGAACGAGCAGTACTTC,CASSQDPGTWNEQYF
.,TRBV7-9,TRBJ1-1,.,TGTGCCAGCAGCTTGAGTATCGGGGAAGCTTTCTTT,CASSLSIGEAFF
few,TRBV10-3,TRBJ2-5,TRBD2,TGTGCCATCAGTGCCGGACTAGCGGGGGCAGAGACCCAGTACTTC,CAISAGLAGAETQYF
few,TRBV7-9,TRBJ2-5,.,TGTGCCAGCAGCCTTTCCGCGGAGATCCAGTACTTC,CASSLSAEIQYF
once,TRBV5-1,TRBJ1-1,.,TGCGCCAGCAGCTTGGCTTGGACAACCACTGAAGCTTTCTTT,CASSLAWTTTEAFF
.,TRBV12-3/TRBV12-4,TRBJ2-5,TRBD1,TGTGCCAGCAGCCCTGGCCGTCAGGACAGGGCACGAGAGACCCAGTACTTC,CASSPGRQDRARETQYF
few,TRBV4-1,TRBJ2-3,.,TGCGCCAGCAGCCAAGTGGTTGACAGCGCGGCAGATACGCAGTATTTT,CASSQVVDSAADTQYF
.,TRBV9,TRBJ2-5,.,TGTGCCAGCAGCGTGAGGGGGTTAGGTGAGACCCAGTACTTC,CASSVRGLGETQYF
.,TRBV15,TRBJ1-6,.,TGTGCCACCAGCAGAGATCTCGGCTTGGTTTCACCCCTCCACTTT,CATSRDLGLVSPLHF
.,TRBV20-1,TRBJ1-2,.,TGCAGTGCCGAAGCGAGTGACATATCGATTGATGGCTACACCTTC,CSAEASDISIDGYTF
.,TRBV7-2,TRBJ1-1,.,TGTGTCAGCAGCCAAAATCCTGCCGTCACTGAAGCTTTCTTT,CVSSQNPAVTEAFF
.,TRBV4-1,TRBJ1-2,TRBD1,TGCGCCAGCAGCCAAAGACAGGGGGCCCCCTATGGCTACACCTTC,CASSQRQGAPYGYTF
few,TRBV20-1,TRBJ1-2,.,TGCAGTGCTAGCCACCAAGGACAGCGGGATGGCTACACCTTC,CSASHQGQRDGYTF
.,TRBV14,TRBJ2-7,TRBD1,TGTGCCAGCAGCCCCCGGGACAGGGGGCGCGAGCAGTACTTC,CASSPRDRGREQYF
few,TRBV3-1,TRBJ2-1,.,TGTGCCAGCGACCGTGCGGGGCAGGGTTTGTCTGAGCAGTTCTTC,CASDRAGQGLSEQFF
.,TRBV6-2/TRBV6-3,TRBJ2-7,TRBD1,TGTGCCAGCAGACCCCTTCTTGGGACAGGGAGGGACGAGCAGTACTTC,CASRPLLGTGRDEQYF
.,TRBV9,TRBJ2-1,.,TGTGCCAGCAGCAAAACAAGGGTTCTCTCCTACAATGAGCAGTTCTTC,CASSKTRVLSYNEQFF
many,TRBV29-1,TRBJ2-7,.,TGCAGCGATTACGAGGACGGCTCCTACGAGCAGTACTTC,CSDYEDGSYEQYF
.,TRBV6-2/TRBV6-3,TRBJ2-7,TRBD1,TGTGACAGCAGTTGGACCAAAACAGGGGCTGGGGAGCAGTACTTC,CDSSWTKTGAGEQYF
.,TRBV7-9,TRBJ1-1,.,TGTGCCAGCAGCTCATTTACAGTGAACACTGAAGCTTTCTTT,CASSSFTVNTEAFF
.,TRBV4-3,TRBJ1-1,TRBD1,TGCGCTAGCAGCACCCGAGACAGGGGAGGTACTGAAGCTTTCTTT,CASSTRDRGGTEAFF
.,TRBV3-1,TRBJ1-1,TRBD1,TGTGCCAGCAGCCAAGAATTAGGGACAGGGGCCTTGAACACTGAAGCTTTCTTT,CASSQELGTGALNTEAFF
.,TRBV16,TRBJ2-1,.,TGTGCCAGCAGCCAATTATCAGGTTACAATGAGCAGTTCTTC,CASSQLSGYNEQFF
many,TRBV6-6,TRBJ1-2,.,TGTGCCAGCAGTTACCTCGCAGGGGCCGGCTACACCTTC,CASSYLAGAGYTF
.,TRBV12-3/TRBV12-4,TRBJ2-2,TRBD1,TGTGCCAGCAGTTCCTATCAGGGGGACGCCGGGGAGCTGTTTTTT,CASSSYQGDAGELFF
.,TRBV28,TRBJ2-1,.,TGTGCCAGCAGTTCCCCCGGGACCGCCACCTACAATGAGCAGTTCTTC,CASSSPGTATYNEQFF